This TCR beta chain was identified in a study of PD-L1 blockade in urothelial cancer. About the research overall: T cell content in blood samples showed a median of 141,255.

Regarding time point: peripheral blood 6 weeks after treatment start. Only in-frame clones appear in the TCRdb table, and some are missing; sequencing was by immunoSEQ multiplex PCR. The sample carries fewer than 90,000 clones, around 93% recorded once. The CDR3 extends over 14 amino acids. Germline V gives CDR1 LNHDA, CDR2 SQIVND (reference sequence). Trimming cost V 9 bases and J 3 bases, with 18 bases left between them. The starting material was PBMCs, obtained around atezolizumab (anti-PD-L1) treatment. The clonotype originates from an elderly woman with urothelial cancer. This rearrangement joins TRBV19 to TRBJ2-7; D is perhaps TRBD2 (5 bases). The CDR3 here is CASQRTFDLYEQYF. CDR3 coding DNA: TGTGCCAGCCAACGGACTTTCGACCTCTACGAGCAGTACTTC.